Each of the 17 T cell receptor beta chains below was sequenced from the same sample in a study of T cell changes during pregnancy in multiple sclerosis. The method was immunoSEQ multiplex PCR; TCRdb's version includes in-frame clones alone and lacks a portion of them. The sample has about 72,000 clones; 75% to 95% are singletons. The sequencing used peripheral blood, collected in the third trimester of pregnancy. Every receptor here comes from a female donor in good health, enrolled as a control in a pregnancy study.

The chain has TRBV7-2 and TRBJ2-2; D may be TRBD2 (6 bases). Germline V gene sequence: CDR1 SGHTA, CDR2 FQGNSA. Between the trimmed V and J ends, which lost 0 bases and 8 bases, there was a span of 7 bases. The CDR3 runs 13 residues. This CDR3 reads CASSLARGGELFF. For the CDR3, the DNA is TGTGCCAGCAGCTTAGCGCGGGGTGGGGAGCTGTTTTTT.

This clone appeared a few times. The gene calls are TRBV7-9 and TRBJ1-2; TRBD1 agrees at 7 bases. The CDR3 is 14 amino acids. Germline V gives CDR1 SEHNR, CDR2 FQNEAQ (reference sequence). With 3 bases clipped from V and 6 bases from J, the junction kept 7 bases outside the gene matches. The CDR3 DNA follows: TGTGCCAGCAGCTTTCGGGACAGAGTTGATGGCTACACCTTC. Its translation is CASSFRDRVDGYTF.

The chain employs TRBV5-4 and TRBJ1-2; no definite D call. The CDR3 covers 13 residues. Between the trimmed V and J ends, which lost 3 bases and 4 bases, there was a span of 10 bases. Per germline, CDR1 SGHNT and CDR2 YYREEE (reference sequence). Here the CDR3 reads CASSSEFIYGYTF. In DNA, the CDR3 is TGTGCCAGCAGCTCAGAATTCATCTATGGCTACACCTTC.

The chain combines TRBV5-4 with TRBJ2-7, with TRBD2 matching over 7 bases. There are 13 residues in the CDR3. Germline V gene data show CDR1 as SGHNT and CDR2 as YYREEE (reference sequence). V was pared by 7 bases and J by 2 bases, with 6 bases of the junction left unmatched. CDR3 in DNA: TGTGCCAGCCGACCAGCGGGGACCTACGAGCAGTACTTC. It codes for CASRPAGTYEQYF.

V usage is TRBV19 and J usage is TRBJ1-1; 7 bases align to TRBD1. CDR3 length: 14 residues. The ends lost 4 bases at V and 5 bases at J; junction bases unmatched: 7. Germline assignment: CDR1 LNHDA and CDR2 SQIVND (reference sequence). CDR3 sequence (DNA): TGTGCCAGTAGTAGGGACAGCCGAAGGACTGAAGCTTTCTTT. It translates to CASSRDSRRTEAFF.

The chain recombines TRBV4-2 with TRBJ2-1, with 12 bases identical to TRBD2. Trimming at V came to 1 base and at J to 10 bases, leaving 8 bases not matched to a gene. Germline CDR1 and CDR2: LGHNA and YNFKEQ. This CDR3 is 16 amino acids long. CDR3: CASSQAATSGGIEQFF. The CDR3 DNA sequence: TGTGCCAGCAGCCAAGCAGCAACTAGCGGGGGGATAGAGCAGTTCTTC.

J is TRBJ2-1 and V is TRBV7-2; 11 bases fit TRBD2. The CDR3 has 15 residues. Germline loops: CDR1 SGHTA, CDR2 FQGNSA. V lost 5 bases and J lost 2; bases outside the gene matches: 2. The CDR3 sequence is CASSLTSGTYNEQFF. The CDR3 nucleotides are TGTGCCAGCAGCCTGACTAGCGGGACCTACAATGAGCAGTTCTTC.

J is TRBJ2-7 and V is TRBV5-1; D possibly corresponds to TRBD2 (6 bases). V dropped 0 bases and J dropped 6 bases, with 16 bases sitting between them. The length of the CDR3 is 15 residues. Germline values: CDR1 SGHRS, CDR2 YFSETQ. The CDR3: CASSLVGGVPVEQYF. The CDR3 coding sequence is TGCGCCAGCAGCTTGGTGGGGGGAGTTCCGGTCGAGCAGTACTTC.

The CDR3 loop is CSARTGPQAFF. For the CDR3, the DNA is TGCAGTGCTAGAACAGGTCCACAAGCTTTCTTT. The rearrangement links TRBV20-1 to TRBJ1-1; maybe TRBD1 (5 bases). This CDR3 is 11 amino acids long. The V end lost 2 bases, the J end lost 9 bases, and 10 bases lay between the germline ends. The germline V gene has CDR1 DFQATT and CDR2 SNEGSKA (reference sequence).

The CDR3 here is CASSDRTSGHNEQFF. As DNA, the CDR3 is TGCGCCAGCAGTGACCGGACTAGCGGGCACAATGAGCAGTTCTTC. The genes are TRBV10-1 and TRBJ2-1; 11 bases agree with TRBD2. Trimming at V came to 3 bases and at J to 5 bases, leaving 3 bases not matched to a gene. The CDR3 contains 15 residues. Germline-derived CDR1 and CDR2 are WNHNN and SYGVQD (reference sequence).

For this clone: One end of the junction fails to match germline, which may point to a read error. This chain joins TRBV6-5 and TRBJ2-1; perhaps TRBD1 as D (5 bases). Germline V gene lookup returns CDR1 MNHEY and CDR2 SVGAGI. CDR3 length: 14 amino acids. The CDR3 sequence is CASSYSSTGNKQFF. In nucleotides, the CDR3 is TGTGCCAGCAGTTACTCCTCTACAGGCAATAAGCAGTTCTTC.

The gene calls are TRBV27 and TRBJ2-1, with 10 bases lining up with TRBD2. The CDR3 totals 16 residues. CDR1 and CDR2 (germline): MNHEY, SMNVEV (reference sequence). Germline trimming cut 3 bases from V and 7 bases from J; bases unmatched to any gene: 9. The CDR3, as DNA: TGTGCCAGCAGTTTCCAGAGCGGGAGGGCCTGGAATGAGCAGTTCTTC. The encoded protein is CASSFQSGRAWNEQFF.

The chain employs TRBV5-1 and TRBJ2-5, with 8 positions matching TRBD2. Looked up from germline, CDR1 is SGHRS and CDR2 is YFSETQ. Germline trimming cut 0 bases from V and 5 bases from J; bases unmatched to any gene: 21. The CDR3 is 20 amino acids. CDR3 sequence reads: CASSLGPSGPHGGSRETQYF. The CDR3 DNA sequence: TGCGCCAGCAGCTTGGGTCCTAGCGGGCCACACGGGGGGTCCCGCGAGACCCAGTACTTC.

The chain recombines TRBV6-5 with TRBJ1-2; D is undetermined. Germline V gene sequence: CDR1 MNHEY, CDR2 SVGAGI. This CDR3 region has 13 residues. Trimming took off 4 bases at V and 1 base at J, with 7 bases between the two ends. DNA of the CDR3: TGTGCCAGCAGTTTGCAGGATAACTATGGCTACACCTTC. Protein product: CASSLQDNYGYTF.

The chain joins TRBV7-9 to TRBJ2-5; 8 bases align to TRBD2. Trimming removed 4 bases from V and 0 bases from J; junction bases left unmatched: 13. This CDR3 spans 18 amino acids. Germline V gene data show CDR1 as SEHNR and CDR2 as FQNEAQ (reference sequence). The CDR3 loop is CASSSVQAGVPHQETQYF. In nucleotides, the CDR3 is TGTGCCAGCAGCTCGGTACAAGCGGGAGTTCCGCACCAAGAGACCCAGTACTTC.

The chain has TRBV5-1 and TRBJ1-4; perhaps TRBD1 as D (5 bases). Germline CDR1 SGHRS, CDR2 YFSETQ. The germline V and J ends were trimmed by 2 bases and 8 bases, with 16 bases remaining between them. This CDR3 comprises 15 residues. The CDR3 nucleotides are TGCGCCAGCAGCTTTGAGGCAGGGATGTTCGAAAAACTGTTTTTT. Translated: CASSFEAGMFEKLFF. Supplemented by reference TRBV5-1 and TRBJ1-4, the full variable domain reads KAGVTQTPRYLIKTRGQQVTLSCSPISGHRSVSWYQQTPGQGLQFLFEYFSETQRNKGNFPGRFSGRQFSNSRSEMNVSTLELGDSALYLCASSFEAGMFEKLFFGSGTQLSVL.

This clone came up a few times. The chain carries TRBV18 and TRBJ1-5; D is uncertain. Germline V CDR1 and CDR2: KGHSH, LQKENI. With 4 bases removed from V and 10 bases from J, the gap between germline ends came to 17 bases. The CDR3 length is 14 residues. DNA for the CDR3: TGTGCCAGCTCACGACGGACTCTAAGCGAACCCCAGCATTTT. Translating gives CASSRRTLSEPQHF.